The clone carrying this TCR beta chain was detected ten times or more. Its matching antigen is unknown. Uncontrolled infection, other autoimmune disease, pregnancy and lactation each barred patients from inclusion. The sample comes from a study of T cells in Graves' hyperthyroidism and ophthalmopathy. Findings and caveats of the study: In validation, the model predicted ophthalmopathy. These predictions came a median roughly 6 months before onset. From stable hyperthyroidism, ophthalmopathy was separated by a 13 V-J model.

Per the germline V gene, CDR1 is SGHVS and CDR2 is FQNEAQ. Trimming cost V 1 base and J 5 bases, with 11 bases left between them. This CDR3 has 14 residues. The investigators amplified TCR beta CDR3 regions from RNA transcripts. TCR CDR3 regions were first amplified by RT-PCR with HTBI primers. Via MiXCR, TCRdb re-called the multiplex PCR reads, giving one row per CDR3 protein. The sample yields about 640,000 distinct CDR3 sequences, nearly 45% seen once. The rearrangement links TRBV7-8 to TRBJ1-1, with D tentatively TRBD1 (6 bases). This clonotype was sampled from an adult man with Graves' disease, either hyperthyroidism or ophthalmopathy (not recorded which). What was sequenced was peripheral blood or thyroid tissue (not recorded which). CDR3 protein: CASSLEGGLTEAFF. The CDR3 DNA reads as TGTGCCAGCAGCTTAGAGGGGGGCTTGACTGAAGCTTTCTTT.